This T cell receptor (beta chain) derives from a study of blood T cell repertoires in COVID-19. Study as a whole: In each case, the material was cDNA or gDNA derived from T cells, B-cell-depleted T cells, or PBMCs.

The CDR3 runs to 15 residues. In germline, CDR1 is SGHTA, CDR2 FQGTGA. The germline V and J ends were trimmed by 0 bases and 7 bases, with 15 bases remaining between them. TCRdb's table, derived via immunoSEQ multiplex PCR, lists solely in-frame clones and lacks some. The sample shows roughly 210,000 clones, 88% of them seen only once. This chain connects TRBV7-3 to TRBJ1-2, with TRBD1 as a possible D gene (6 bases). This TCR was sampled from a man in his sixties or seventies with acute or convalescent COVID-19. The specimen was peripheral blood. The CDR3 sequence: CASSLTRTASGGYTF. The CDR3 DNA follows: TGTGCCAGCAGCTTAACCCGGACAGCCTCGGGTGGCTACACCTTC.